Listed below are T cell receptor beta chains from one sample, sequenced in a study of neurological immune-mediated disorders. MiXCR, applied by TCRdb to the 5' RACE reads, yields one record per CDR3 protein. The sample has about 31,000 distinct CDR3 sequences; roughly 14% are singletons. Sequencing was done on a sample of CD4+ T cells from blood. The receptors here all came from a female donor with HTLV-1-associated myelopathy (HAM/TSP). Both conserved end residues are part of each CDR3. The D gene is left open where the match is weak. Part of the rows lack a size; the others show once, few, many or a class for expanded clones.

TRBV20-1,NA,TRBJ2-3,many,CSARRAGTPFTDTQYF,TGCAGTGCTAGGAGGGCCGGGACACCCTTCACAGATACGCAGTATTTT
TRBV4-3,NA,TRBJ2-3,many,CASSQDPNTFTDTQYF,TGCGCCAGCAGCCAAGATCCAAACACTTTCACAGATACGCAGTATTTT
TRBV4-1,NA,TRBJ2-5,many,CASSQDLLAETQYF,TGCGCCAGCAGCCAAGATCTTCTAGCTGAGACCCAGTACTTC
TRBV20-1,TRBD1,TRBJ2-5,many,CSVTDRVWETQYF,TGCAGTGTTACGGACAGGGTCTGGGAGACCCAGTACTTC
TRBV28,TRBD2,TRBJ2-3,many,CASSLISLAGSTDTQYF,TGTGCCAGCAGTTTGATTTCTCTAGCGGGAAGCACAGATACGCAGTATTTT
TRBV4-1,TRBD1,TRBJ2-7,medium-sized,CASSHPGQAYEQYF,TGCGCCAGCAGCCACCCCGGACAGGCCTACGAGCAGTACTTC
TRBV20-1,TRBD2,TRBJ2-1,many,CSARGLAGANEQFF,TGCAGTGCTAGAGGACTAGCGGGAGCCAATGAGCAGTTCTTC
TRBV2,NA,TRBJ1-2,many,CASSDRHDYGYTF,TGTGCCAGCAGCGACAGGCACGACTATGGCTACACCTTC
TRBV7-2,NA,TRBJ2-7,many,CASSPQGSSYEQYF,TGTGCCAGCAGCCCGCAGGGGAGCTCCTACGAGCAGTACTTC
TRBV24-1,NA,TRBJ2-5,many,CATSDQSQGQETQYF,TGTGCCACCAGTGATCAATCACAGGGACAAGAGACCCAGTACTTC
TRBV6-6,TRBD2,TRBJ2-7,many,CASSYKGLREQYF,TGTGCCAGCAGTTACAAGGGACTACGCGAGCAGTACTTC
TRBV20-1,NA,TRBJ2-1,many,CSARDLRVPYNEQFF,TGCAGTGCTAGAGATCTGAGGGTTCCCTACAATGAGCAGTTCTTC
TRBV3-1,NA,TRBJ1-5,many,CASSGRGKEPQHF,TGTGCCAGCAGTGGTAGGGGGAAGGAGCCCCAGCATTTT
TRBV29-1,NA,TRBJ2-5,many,CSVEPSWTIEETQYF,TGCAGCGTTGAGCCATCTTGGACCATCGAGGAGACCCAGTACTTC
TRBV5-1,TRBD2,TRBJ2-1,many,CASSRTTSGTSNEQFF,TGCGCCAGCAGCCGGACGACTAGCGGGACTTCTAATGAGCAGTTCTTC
TRBV5-1,TRBD2,TRBJ2-5,many,CASSLGTSGRGETQYF,TGCGCCAGCAGCTTAGGGACTAGCGGCCGAGGGGAGACCCAGTACTTC
TRBV5-1,NA,TRBJ2-7,many,CASRDGTNYEQYF,TGCGCCAGCAGGGACGGGACAAACTACGAGCAGTACTTC
TRBV27,NA,TRBJ1-6,many,CASSFSPEGLTLHF,TGTGCCAGCAGTTTTTCACCGGAGGGGCTTACCCTCCACTTT
TRBV28,NA,TRBJ2-2,many,CASSSRGPLNTGELFF,TGTGCCAGCAGCTCCCGGGGACCCTTGAACACCGGGGAGCTGTTTTTT
TRBV27,TRBD2,TRBJ2-5,many,CASSFSGGQGETQYF,TGTGCCAGCAGTTTTTCGGGGGGGCAGGGAGAGACCCAGTACTTC
TRBV9,TRBD1,TRBJ2-5,NA,CASSSGQGRTDTQYF,TGTGCCAGCAGCTCCGGACAGGGGCGTACGGATACCCAGTACTTC
TRBV6-6,TRBD1,TRBJ1-5,many,CASSQDRGGGNQPQHF,TGTGCCAGCAGTCAAGACAGGGGAGGTGGCAATCAGCCCCAGCATTTT
TRBV20-1,NA,TRBJ2-5,NA,CSANGARETQYF,TGCAGTGCAAACGGGGCCCGGGAGACCCAGTACTTC
TRBV19,TRBD1,TRBJ1-5,many,CASSIVRTGGNQPQHF,TGTGCCAGTAGTATAGTAAGGACAGGGGGTAATCAGCCCCAGCATTTT
TRBV7-2,NA,TRBJ2-6,large,CASSLTLIWGANVLTF,TGTGCCAGCAGCTTAACCCTCATTTGGGGGGCCAACGTCCTGACTTTC
TRBV7-2,NA,TRBJ2-3,many,CASSLELGFSDTQYF,TGTGCCAGCAGCTTAGAGTTAGGTTTTTCAGATACGCAGTATTTT
TRBV6-6,TRBD2,TRBJ2-7,many,CASIWGGGGSDEQYF,TGTGCCAGCATTTGGGGCGGCGGGGGTTCCGACGAGCAGTACTTC